This TCR beta chain was identified during a study of memory CD4+ T cells and cytomegalovirus serostatus. The sort gate was single viable CD3+CD4+CD8-CD45RO+ cells for memory CD4+ T cells. Trimming took 3 bases from V and 2 from J, leaving 10 bases between them. The CDR3 runs 15 residues. The germline gives CDR1 SGHTA, CDR2 FQGNSA. Profiling relied on immunoSEQ multiplex PCR, and the TCRdb table lists in-frame clones only, not all of them. Of 30,000 to 50,000 clones in the sample, roughly 80% were seen once. V is TRBV7-2 and J is TRBJ1-4; D unclear. Sequenced sample: memory CD4+ T cells from blood. The sequence came from an adult in good health and CMV-seronegative. The CDR3 DNA follows: TGTGCCAGCAGCTTCGAAGGGCGTACTAATGAAAAACTGTTTTTT. Translation: CASSFEGRTNEKLFF.